This entry describes one T cell receptor (beta chain). Its specificity is unknown. The CDR3 runs to 15 residues. With V trimmed by 6 bases and J by 9 bases, 13 bases remained unmatched. CDR1 and CDR2 (germline): SQVTM, ANQGSEA. The source of the sample is a study of T-cell memory formation after mild COVID-19. Findings and caveats of the study: Some clones that responded turned up in pre-infection memory, which suggests that cross-reactive memory joined in.

TCRdb independently ran MiXCR on the 5' RACE reads; one entry per CDR3 protein. The repertoire holds fewer than 300,000 distinct CDR3 sequences, with over 15% as singletons. The sequenced material came from PBMCs or a T cell subset sorted from them (not recorded which). The receptor was isolated from a man aged 18 to 30 who had mild COVID-19 (a few samples of this study predate the infection). Cell type and time point are not known. The V gene is TRBV29-1, the J gene TRBJ2-1, with 11 positions matching TRBD2. The CDR3 protein is CSVPRGLAGGTEQFF. CDR3 nucleotides: TGCAGCGTCCCGAGGGGGCTAGCGGGGGGAACTGAGCAGTTCTTC.